This T cell receptor (beta chain) was documented in a study of blood T cell repertoires in COVID-19 (dated by TCRdb to 2018 to 2021). A note on the overall study: Samples covering the acute and convalescent phases of COVID-19 were provided by collaborators in the United States, Italy and Spain. The material from the prospective study consisted of cDNA or gDNA derived from T cells, B-cell-depleted T cells, or PBMCs. Deeply sampled blood TCRbeta repertoires from subjects exposed to, actively infected with, or recovered from COVID-19 were included in the dataset. The repertoires were released in a freely available public database meant as a resource for research on the immune response to SARS-CoV-2. The samples were drawn from two sources: the first 160 participants of the ongoing ImmuneRACE study, and 1,000 to 1,500 subjects contributed by 6 global collaborators. Nearly every sample came with metadata listing a de-identified subject ID, COVID-19 status, age in years and sex. Where available, HLA class I and class II types were obtained from metadata supplied by the sample provider rather than from assay-based typing. General study outcomes and caveats: The amount of clinical and demographic metadata varied by source and participant and was provided uncurated.

In Seattle, one collaborating source enrolled patients while the infection was active and tracked those patients longitudinally over the course of disease. Each collaborating institution followed its own protocols to collect whole blood in K2EDTA tubes. For TCRbeta analysis, collaborators shipped samples as frozen whole blood, isolated PBMCs, or DNA extracted from either of those sample types. Cut back by 2 bases and 5 bases, the V and J ends lie 15 bases apart. The CDR1 and CDR2 encoded by the germline V gene are MGHRA and YSYEKL. The CDR3 runs 15 residues from the cysteine to the phenylalanine. Only the CDR3 DNA is retained, 45 bases long and in frame from the first base. TCRbeta CDR3 regions were amplified from genomic DNA by means of the immunoSEQ Assay, a bias-controlled multiplex PCR. The original methods were these. The number of nucleated cells in each sample was estimated by amplification of reference gene primers within the assay. Sequence reads were collapsed and filtered to measure the absolute abundance of every unique TCRbeta CDR3 rearrangement. For each sample, productive Simpson clonality was calculated as the square root of Simpson's diversity index over productive rearrangements. TCRdb holds this immuneACCESS table with in-frame rearrangements only. Some clones are missing; in checked studies, unresolved V genes explain under half, and the rest has no known cause. V and J calls and clone size are those listed in that table; D and trimming were worked out from the DNA. The sample contains about 130,000 clones, roughly four fifths of them found a single time. Together, the top ten hold about 18% of the sample.

In regard to this clone: The antigen it recognizes is unknown. No much larger clone is present one base from it, and per-base qualities are unavailable.

The sequence came from a man aged 25-40 years with COVID-19, enrolled during active disease. The receptor chain draws on TRBV4-1 and TRBJ1-2; a tentative D call is TRBD1 (5 bases match). Sequences were obtained from peripheral blood. The CDR3 here reads CASSQNFWGEYGYTF. The nucleotide sequence reads as follows: TGCGCCAGCAGCCAAAACTTTTGGGGGGAGTATGGCTACACCTTC.